What follows are 4 T cell receptor beta chains derived from one specimen sequenced in a study of T cell responses to AZD1222 COVID-19 vaccine. Using immunoSEQ multiplex PCR, the repertoire was profiled, and TCRdb retains in-frame clones only, with some absent. The sample carries about 120,000 clones, approximately 90% recorded once. Sequencing used peripheral blood, obtained 28 days after the second AZD1222 dose. These receptors were collected from an adult who received the AZD1222 COVID-19 vaccine.

The chain recombines TRBV28 with TRBJ1-1, with 7 bases aligning to TRBD1. Germline assignment: CDR1 MDHEN and CDR2 SYDVKM. The J segment lost 1 base and the V segment lost 8 bases, leaving 4 bases of the junction unmatched. This CDR3 has 13 amino acids. The CDR3 sequence is CASAGTENTEAFF. In DNA form, the CDR3 reads TGTGCCAGCGCCGGGACAGAGAACACTGAAGCTTTCTTT.

This clone has more than one count but fewer than ten. The rearrangement joins TRBV4-1 to TRBJ1-4; D is unclear. Trimming stripped 0 bases from V and 7 bases from J, with 12 bases between. Germline loops: CDR1 MGHRA, CDR2 YSYEKL. The CDR3 covers 15 residues. The DNA of the CDR3 is TGCGCCAGCAGCCAAGAGGGTAGCGTCGGTGAAAAACTGTTTTTT. This gives the protein CASSQEGSVGEKLFF.

The chain links TRBV5-4 to TRBJ1-2, with D hard to call. Germline CDR1 and CDR2: SGHNT and YYREEE (reference sequence). Trimming cost V 0 bases and J 2 bases, with 11 bases left between them. This CDR3 has 15 residues. The CDR3 nucleotides read TGTGCCAGCAGCTTGGTTTTCCAGGACAACTATGGCTACACCTTC. Amino acid sequence: CASSLVFQDNYGYTF.

The chain combines TRBV19 with TRBJ2-1, with 7 nucleotides matching TRBD2. J gave up 5 bases and V 4 bases, and 17 bases lay outside the gene matches. The germline V gene encodes CDR1 LNHDA and CDR2 SQIVND (reference sequence). CDR3 length: 18 amino acids. The CDR3: CASSKEPAGGRADNEQFF. DNA for the CDR3: TGTGCCAGTAGTAAAGAGCCCGCTGGGGGGAGGGCCGACAATGAGCAGTTCTTC.